This TCR beta chain was sequenced for a study of cytomegalovirus exposure and HLA in healthy donors. Study at large: Most genotyped donors, about four fifths of about 400, had Caucasian-associated genetic ancestry.

CDR3 size: 14 residues. The germline CDR1 and CDR2 sequences are SNHLY and FYNNEI. J gave up 8 bases and V 8 bases, and 11 bases lay outside the gene matches. PCR amplification relied on 60 Vbeta primers (plus 13 Jbeta primers). The data were produced by immunoSEQ multiplex PCR, yet TCRdb's version contains in-frame clones alone and is incomplete. The profile shows roughly 120,000 clones, around three quarters of them singletons. Sample: PBMCs. The sequence derives from a man between 50 and 59 years old in good health and CMV-seropositive. The rearrangement uses TRBV2 and TRBJ2-2; 7 nucleotides agree with TRBD1. CDR3 sequence reads: CASGETGLIGELFF. The CDR3, as DNA: TGTGCCAGCGGGGAGACAGGGTTAATAGGGGAGCTGTTTTTT.